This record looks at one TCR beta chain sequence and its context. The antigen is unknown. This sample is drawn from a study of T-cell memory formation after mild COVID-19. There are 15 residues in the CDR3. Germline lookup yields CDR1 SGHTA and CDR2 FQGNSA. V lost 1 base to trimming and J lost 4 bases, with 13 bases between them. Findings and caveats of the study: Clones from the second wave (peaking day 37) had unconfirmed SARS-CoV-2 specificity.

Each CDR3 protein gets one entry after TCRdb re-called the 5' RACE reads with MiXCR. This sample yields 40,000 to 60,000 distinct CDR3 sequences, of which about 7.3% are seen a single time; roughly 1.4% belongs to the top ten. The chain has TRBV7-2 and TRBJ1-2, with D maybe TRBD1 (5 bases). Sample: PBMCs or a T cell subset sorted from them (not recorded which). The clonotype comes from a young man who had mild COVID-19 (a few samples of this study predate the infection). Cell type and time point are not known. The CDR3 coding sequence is TGTGCCAGCAGCTTAGAGAGAAGGGGTGCCTATGGCTACACCTTC. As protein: CASSLERRGAYGYTF. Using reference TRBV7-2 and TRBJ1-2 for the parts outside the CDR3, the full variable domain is GAGVSQSPSNKVTEKGKDVELRCDPISGHTALYWYRQSLGQGLEFLIYFQGNSAPDKSGLPSDRFSAERTGGSVSTLTIQRTQQEDSAVYLCASSLERRGAYGYTFGSGTRLTVV.